What follows are 12 T cell receptor beta chains derived from one specimen sequenced in a study of glioma-infiltrating T cells. Using RNA template, CDR3s of TCR alpha and beta were amplified with iRepertoire arm-PCR. One entry per CDR3 protein results from TCRdb running MiXCR on the multiplex PCR reads. This repertoire shows 150,000 or so distinct CDR3 sequences, approximately 40% found once; its top ten account for over 15%. The sequencing input was glioma tissue, nonneoplastic brain tissue, or PBMCs (not recorded which). The receptors shown here come from a human donor with low-grade glioma or glioblastoma, undergoing nonglioma brain surgery, or in good health (not recorded which).

The rearrangement joins TRBV20-1 to TRBJ2-3; D is unresolved. The germline CDR1 and CDR2 sequences are DFQATT and SNEGSKA (reference sequence). The CDR3 contains 13 residues. Trimming left V 6 bases short and J 3 bases short, with 13 bases between. The CDR3 loop is CSAPQDATDTQYF. CDR3 nucleotide sequence: TGCAGTGCACCGCAAGACGCTACAGATACGCAGTATTTT.

V usage is TRBV6-1 and J usage is TRBJ2-7; D not resolved. Trimming took 2 bases from V and 4 from J, leaving 12 bases between them. Germline V gives CDR1 MNHNS, CDR2 SASEGT. The CDR3 is made up of 14 amino acids. The CDR3 region is CASSEYQVGYEQYF. CDR3 bases: TGTGCCAGCAGTGAATATCAGGTCGGATACGAGCAGTACTTC.

The chain carries TRBV6-1 and TRBJ1-5; 8 bases are shared with TRBD1. CDR1 is MNHNS and CDR2 is SASEGT in the germline V gene. The CDR3 spans 15 residues. Trimming at V came to 5 bases and at J to 3 bases, leaving 6 bases not matched to a gene. The CDR3 nucleotides read TGTGCCAGCAGTCAAATGGACAGGGTCAATCAGCCCCAGCATTTT. Translated, it gives CASSQMDRVNQPQHF.

This clonotype appeared a few times. The chain carries TRBV15 and TRBJ2-1, with TRBD2 matching 9 bases. With 2 bases clipped from V and 8 bases from J, the junction kept 13 bases outside the gene matches. This CDR3 comprises 17 residues. Germline V CDR1 and CDR2: LNHNV, YYDKDF (reference sequence). CDR3 DNA: TGTGCCACCAGCAGACTCCGGGGTAGCGGGAGTTCGTATGAGCAGTTCTTC. This gives the protein CATSRLRGSGSSYEQFF.

This chain joins TRBV7-2 and TRBJ1-4; possibly TRBD1 for D (5 bases). This CDR3 comprises 14 residues. V was pared by 1 base and J by 3 bases, with 6 bases between. CDR1 and CDR2 (germline): SGHTA, FQGNSA. The CDR3, as DNA: TGTGCCAGCAGCTTAGAAGGGGCTAATGAAAAACTGTTTTTT. Amino acids: CASSLEGANEKLFF.

The rearrangement joins TRBV6-6 to TRBJ1-5, with unresolved D. Germline loops: CDR1 MNHNY, CDR2 SVGAGI (reference sequence). Deletions cut 4 bases from V and 7 bases from J, with 11 bases between. This CDR3 is built from 13 residues. The CDR3 DNA sequence: TGTGCCAGCAGTTCCGAAATACGGCAGCCCCAGCATTTT. This gives the protein CASSSEIRQPQHF.

This clonotype was counted between two and nine times. V is TRBV6-6 and J is TRBJ2-7; D possibly corresponds to TRBD2 (7 bases). The V gene's germline CDR1 is MNHNY and CDR2 SVGAGI (reference sequence). Trimming pared 2 bases from V and 2 bases from J, leaving 13 bases between. The CDR3 is 15 residues long. As DNA, the CDR3 is TGTGCCAGCAGTTACGTTGCGGGGGCAACCTACGAGCAGTACTTC. Translating gives CASSYVAGATYEQYF.

The J gene is TRBJ2-5, the V gene TRBV6-6, with TRBD2 matching 7 bases. CDR1 is MNHNY and CDR2 is SVGAGI in the germline V gene (reference sequence). J was trimmed by 4 bases and V by 2 bases; bases with no gene match: 10. This CDR3 spans 16 amino acids. This CDR3 reads CASSYHKAGAGETQYF. The CDR3 DNA follows: TGTGCCAGCAGTTACCATAAGGCGGGAGCGGGAGAGACCCAGTACTTC.

The V gene is TRBV20-1, the J gene TRBJ2-1; possibly TRBD2 for D (5 bases). The CDR3 runs 15 residues. Trimming removed 6 bases at V and 6 bases at J, with 21 bases between. Germline V CDR1 and CDR2: DFQATT, SNEGSKA (reference sequence). Written as DNA, the CDR3 is TGCAGTGCGGATTACGGTCTTAGCGTGCGCAATGAGCAGTTCTTC. Protein sequence: CSADYGLSVRNEQFF.

The chain uses TRBV6-5 and TRBJ1-1; D is perhaps TRBD1 (5 bases). The CDR3 sequence is 14 residues long. Germline CDR1 MNHEY, CDR2 SVGAGI. The ends were cut back, 5 bases at V and 6 bases at J, with 16 bases in the middle. CDR3 region: CASSHTTGSAEAFF. DNA for the CDR3: TGTGCCAGCAGTCACACTACAGGAAGCGCTGAAGCTTTCTTT.

The chain recombines TRBV4-1 with TRBJ1-3; TRBD1 might be the D (5 bases). V lost 1 base and J lost 0, with 13 bases in between. The CDR3 length is 17 residues. The V gene's germline CDR1 is MGHRA and CDR2 YSYEKL. The CDR3 region is CASSQASGHYSGNTIYF. As DNA, the CDR3 is TGCGCCAGCAGCCAAGCCTCCGGACACTACTCTGGAAACACCATATATTTT.

This clonotype was seen a few times. The chain combines TRBV7-2 with TRBJ2-7; no reliable D call. This CDR3 contains 14 residues. Trimming pared 4 bases from V and 6 bases from J, leaving 16 bases between. Germline values: CDR1 SGHTA, CDR2 FQGNSA. The CDR3 nucleotides read TGTGCCAGCAGCTCGGGCCCCGTTGGGTTCGAGCAGTACTTC. It encodes CASSSGPVGFEQYF.